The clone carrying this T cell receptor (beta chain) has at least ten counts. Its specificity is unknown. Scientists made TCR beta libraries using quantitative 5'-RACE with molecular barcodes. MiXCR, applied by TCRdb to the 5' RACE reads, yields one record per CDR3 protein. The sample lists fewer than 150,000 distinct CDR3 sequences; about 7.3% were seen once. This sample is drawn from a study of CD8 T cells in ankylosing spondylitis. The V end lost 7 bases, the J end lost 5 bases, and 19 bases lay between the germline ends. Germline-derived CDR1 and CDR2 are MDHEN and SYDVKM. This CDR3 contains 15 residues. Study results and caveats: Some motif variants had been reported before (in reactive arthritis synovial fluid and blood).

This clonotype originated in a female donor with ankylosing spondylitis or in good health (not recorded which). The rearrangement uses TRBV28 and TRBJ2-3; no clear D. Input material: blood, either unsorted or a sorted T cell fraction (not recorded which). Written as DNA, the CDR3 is TGTGCCAGCACCCCCCTTACAGCCCGAGGAGATACGCAGTATTTT. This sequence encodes CASTPLTARGDTQYF.